This T cell receptor beta chain was recorded in a study of cytomegalovirus exposure and HLA in healthy donors. Germline V gives CDR1 SNHLY, CDR2 FYNNEI. CDR3 length equals 14 residues. Trimming took off 4 bases at V and 4 bases at J, with 11 bases between the two ends. This clone was detected only a few times. The study ran its PCR with 60 Vbeta and 13 Jbeta primers. This table comes from immunoSEQ multiplex PCR, and its TCRdb copy is limited to in-frame clones, with some not included. Of some 200,000 clones in the sample, 12% were seen once. This chain uses TRBV2 with TRBJ1-5, with D uncertain. This sequence originates from a man aged 50 to 59 in good health and CMV-seropositive. The specimen was PBMCs. The CDR3 sequence: CASSVGLINQPQHF. The CDR3 region has the DNA TGTGCCAGCAGTGTAGGACTTATAAATCAGCCCCAGCATTTT. Full variable domain (rest looked up from reference TRBV2 and TRBJ1-5): EPEVTQTPSHQVTQMGQEVILRCVPISNHLYFYWYRQILGQKVEFLVSFYNNEISEKSEIFDDQFSVERPDGSNFTLKIRSTKLEDSAMYFCASSVGLINQPQHFGDGTRLSIL.